Below are 30 T cell receptor beta chains sequenced from a single sample in a study of CD8+CD57+ T cells in acquired aplastic anemia. Both TCR beta VDJ combination and CDR3 sequence profiling were carried out. Genomic DNA was the template for this profiling. TCRdb independently ran MiXCR on the reads; one entry per CDR3 protein. The repertoire holds 250,000 to 300,000 distinct CDR3 sequences, about 56% seen once, with roughly 8% in the top ten. Sequences were obtained from sorted CD4+, CD8+, or CD8+CD57+ T cells (not recorded which) from PBMCs. The receptors come from a human donor with severe aplastic anemia or a healthy control (not recorded which).

V usage is TRBV11-2 and J usage is TRBJ2-5; 10 bases are a match to TRBD2. Per germline, CDR1 SGHAT and CDR2 FQNNGV. V lost 1 base and J lost 4; bases outside the gene matches: 12. The CDR3 sequence is 18 residues long. As DNA, the CDR3 is TGTGCCAGCAGCTTAGGGGGACTAGCGCCTCCCTCTTTAGAGACCCAGTACTTC. Its protein product is CASSLGGLAPPSLETQYF.

The rearrangement joins TRBV10-3 to TRBJ2-1, with 11 nucleotides matching TRBD2. This CDR3 spans 15 amino acids. V shed 5 bases, J shed 4 bases, and the junction held 4 bases outside the gene matches. The V gene's germline CDR1 is ENHRY and CDR2 SYGVKD. DNA of the CDR3: TGTGCCATCAGTACCGGGACTAGCGGATACAATGAGCAGTTCTTC. It specifies CAISTGTSGYNEQFF.

In its sample, this clonotype was seen many times. The V gene is TRBV29-1, the J gene TRBJ2-5, with TRBD1 matching over 10 bases. The CDR3 consists of 15 residues. The germline V gene has CDR1 SQVTM and CDR2 ANQGSEA. V was pared by 2 bases and J by 4 bases, with 7 bases of the junction left unmatched. The CDR3 DNA sequence: TGCAGCGTTGAACCCGACAGGGGGCGCACAGAGACCCAGTACTTC. Translating gives CSVEPDRGRTETQYF.

The rearrangement uses TRBV6-5 and TRBJ2-7; D possibly corresponds to TRBD1 (6 bases). Germline lookup yields CDR1 MNHEY and CDR2 SVGAGI. Trimming removed 6 bases from V and 1 base from J, with 10 bases in between. CDR3 length equals 13 residues. CDR3 in amino acids: CASSKTGSYEQYF. The CDR3 DNA sequence: TGTGCCAGCAGCAAGACAGGATCCTACGAGCAGTACTTC.

This clonotype was found a few times. V and J are TRBV5-1 and TRBJ2-3; 8 positions match TRBD1. Germline V gene data show CDR1 as SGHRS and CDR2 as YFSETQ. The V and J ends lost 1 base and 4 bases, in that order; junction bases with no gene match: 2. The CDR3 has 14 amino acids. The CDR3 reads CASSLPTGADTQYF. Written as DNA, the CDR3 is TGCGCCAGCAGCTTGCCGACAGGGGCAGATACGCAGTATTTT. Combining the CDR3 with reference TRBV5-1 and TRBJ2-3 gives the whole variable domain KAGVTQTPRYLIKTRGQQVTLSCSPISGHRSVSWYQQTPGQGLQFLFEYFSETQRNKGNFPGRFSGRQFSNSRSEMNVSTLELGDSALYLCASSLPTGADTQYFGPGTRLTVL.

In its sample, this clonotype was seen a few times. The chain recombines TRBV2 with TRBJ2-7, with D hard to call. CDR3 length equals 15 residues. Germline CDR1 and CDR2: SNHLY and FYNNEI. Trimming removed 6 bases from V and 3 bases from J, with 18 bases in between. The CDR3 loop reads CASSPAYSKHYEQYF. For the CDR3, the DNA is TGTGCCAGCAGCCCGGCGTACTCGAAACACTACGAGCAGTACTTC.

This clonotype occurred once. V gene TRBV7-8 combines with J gene TRBJ1-5; D is undetermined. V dropped 5 bases and J dropped 10 bases, with 6 bases sitting between them. CDR3 size: 10 residues. The germline gives CDR1 SGHVS, CDR2 FQNEAQ. The CDR3 nucleotides read TGTGCCAGCAGCCCGACACCCCAGCATTTT. Translation: CASSPTPQHF.

This clonotype occurred a few times. The chain employs TRBV11-2 and TRBJ1-2, with 8 positions matching TRBD1. CDR1 is SGHAT, CDR2 FQNNGV, per germline. The CDR3 covers 14 residues. V was clipped by 5 bases and J by 6 bases; unmatched bases: 8. The CDR3 loop is CASSKNGQGNGYTF. The CDR3 DNA reads as TGTGCCAGCAGCAAAAACGGACAGGGTAATGGCTACACCTTC.

This clonotype was found many times. V is TRBV6-4 and J is TRBJ1-5; TRBD1 matches 11 bases. This CDR3 spans 16 amino acids. Germline V gene lookup returns CDR1 MRHNA and CDR2 SNTAGT. Trimming at V came to 6 bases and at J to 1 base, leaving 5 bases not matched to a gene. In DNA, the CDR3 is TGTGCCAGCAGGCCGGACAGGGGGCTAAGCAATCAGCCCCAGCATTTT. It encodes CASRPDRGLSNQPQHF.

Remarks on this clonotype: In this CDR3 the conserved last residue, phenylalanine or tryptophan, is missing, so a read error is likely. The chain carries TRBV2 and TRBJ1-5; D gene uncertain. Germline V gene sequence: CDR1 SNHLY, CDR2 FYNNEI. V lost 3 bases, J lost 5 bases, and 8 bases lay in between. CDR3 length equals 13 residues. The CDR3 DNA reads as TGTGCCAGCAGTGACGGGCTAGATCAGCCCCAGCATCTT. It codes for CASSDGLDQPQHL.

The chain uses TRBV7-2 and TRBJ2-1, with D perhaps matching TRBD2 (5 bases). The germline V gene encodes CDR1 SGHTA and CDR2 FQGNSA. V was shortened by 3 bases and J by 0 bases, with 12 bases between the two germline ends. CDR3 length: 16 residues. DNA for the CDR3: TGTGCCAGCAGCTTGAGGGAAGAAAGCTCCTACAATGAGCAGTTCTTC. The encoded protein is CASSLREESSYNEQFF.

This chain joins TRBV19 and TRBJ1-3; D is undetermined. This CDR3 is built from 17 residues. Trimming removed 3 bases from V and 0 bases from J, with 15 bases in between. From germline, CDR1 is LNHDA and CDR2 SQIVND (reference sequence). Written as DNA, the CDR3 is TGTGCCAGTAGTATTCCGAGGCTTGGGGTCTCTGGAAACACCATATATTTT. Amino acid sequence: CASSIPRLGVSGNTIYF.

The sample holds many counts of this clonotype. This chain links TRBV12-3 or TRBV12-4 with TRBJ2-1, with D unresolved. This CDR3 contains 16 residues. V was cut by 6 bases and J by 2 bases, with 17 bases left in between. The CDR3 reads CASSPRPIRPYNEQFF. CDR3 in DNA: TGTGCCAGCAGCCCGAGACCGATCAGGCCCTACAATGAGCAGTTCTTC.

Concerning this clonotype itself: A much larger clone is a single base away; this may be a read error. This rearrangement joins TRBV18 to TRBJ2-7, with D unclear. This CDR3 has 13 residues. Per germline, CDR1 KGHSH and CDR2 LQKENI. This chain's CDR3 is CASSLRIVDERYF. CDR3 in DNA: TGTGCCAGCTCACTTCGTATAGTCGACGAGCGGTACTTC. Full variable domain (outside the CDR3, taken from reference TRBV18 and TRBJ2-7): NAGVMQNPRHLVRRRGQEARLRCSPMKGHSHVYWYRQLPEEGLKFMVYLQKENIIDESGMPKERFSAEFPKEGPSILRIQQVVRGDSAAYFCASSLRIVDERYFGPGTRLTVT.

The chain uses TRBV12-3 or TRBV12-4 and TRBJ1-5; 10 bases are a match to TRBD1. The CDR3 totals 16 residues. V lost 4 bases, J lost 2 bases, and 5 bases stayed unmatched. The CDR3 region is CASSSPGTGGNQPQHF. CDR3 in DNA: TGTGCCAGCAGTTCCCCCGGGACAGGGGGCAATCAGCCCCAGCATTTT.

This chain joins TRBV29-1 and TRBJ2-5; D could derive from TRBD1 or TRBD2 (5 bases each). The CDR3 sequence is 15 residues long. In germline, CDR1 is SQVTM, CDR2 ANQGSEA. Trimming cost V 7 bases and J 11 bases, with 29 bases left between them. The CDR3 DNA reads as TGCAGCGCCTCTTCGACCGGGGCGAGAGGAGGTGAGCAGTACTTC. Amino acid sequence: CSASSTGARGGEQYF.

The gene calls are TRBV20-1 and TRBJ2-5; D is ambiguous. V was shortened by 4 bases and J by 5 bases, with 8 bases between the two germline ends. Germline CDR1 reads DFQATT; CDR2 reads SNEGSKA (reference sequence). The CDR3 is made up of 11 amino acids. The chain's CDR3 is CSAKVGETQYF. In nucleotides, the CDR3 is TGCAGTGCTAAGGTCGGCGAGACCCAGTACTTC.

The chain has TRBV20-1 and TRBJ2-3; tentative D call: TRBD2 (5 bases). The CDR3 totals 13 residues. Per the germline V gene, CDR1 is DFQATT and CDR2 is SNEGSKA (reference sequence). The germline V and J ends were trimmed by 0 bases and 1 base, with 5 bases remaining between them. The CDR3 DNA reads TGCAGTGCTAGAGAGGAGGGCACAGATACGCAGTATTTT. As protein: CSAREEGTDTQYF.

The table lists this clonotype with many counts. The chain links TRBV2 to TRBJ1-6, with D possibly TRBD1 on 6 matching bases. The CDR3 has 16 residues. Trimming took off 2 bases at V and 7 bases at J, with 15 bases between the two ends. The germline V gene has CDR1 SNHLY and CDR2 FYNNEI. The CDR3 spells CASSERGWGENSPLHF. The CDR3 region has the DNA TGTGCCAGCAGTGAAAGGGGGTGGGGGGAGAATTCACCCCTCCACTTT.

Notes on this clonotype: A read error may be the cause here, since a much bigger clone is one base away. The gene calls are TRBV6-5 and TRBJ2-3, with 9 bases that match TRBD2. Per the germline V gene, CDR1 is MNHEY and CDR2 is SVGAGI. Trimming removed 11 bases from V and 4 bases from J; junction bases left unmatched: 13. The CDR3 is made up of 15 amino acids. CDR3 DNA sequence: TGTGCCTGCGGAGGGGCGGGGGGGGGTTCAGATACGCAGTATTTT. This translates into CACGGAGGGSDTQYF.

The CDR3 sequence: CSARLLASKTPGSYEQYF. CDR3 DNA: TGCAGTGCTAGGTTACTAGCGTCCAAAACGCCAGGGTCCTACGAGCAGTACTTC. The J gene is TRBJ2-7, the V gene TRBV20-1; 7 bases fit TRBD2. The CDR3 extends over 18 amino acids. Trimming took 3 bases from V and 1 from J; bases not matched to a gene: 18. CDR1 and CDR2 (germline): DFQATT, SNEGSKA (reference sequence).

As regards this clonotype: This clone may be a read error of a much larger clone one base away. The V call is TRBV3-1, the J call TRBJ2-7; perhaps TRBD2 as D (7 bases). This CDR3 is 14 amino acids long. Looked up from germline, CDR1 is LGHDT and CDR2 is YNNKEL (reference sequence). The CDR3 nucleotides read TGTGCCAGCCAAAGGGCGGGGGCGCACTACGGGCAGTACTTC. As protein: CASQRAGAHYGQYF.

The chain employs TRBV5-6 and TRBJ1-1, with 9 bases that match TRBD1. This CDR3 is built from 15 residues. CDR1 SGHDT and CDR2 YYEEEE come from the germline V gene. The trim removed 0 bases at V and 7 bases at J, leaving 7 bases unmatched. DNA for the CDR3: TGTGCCAGCAGCTTGGAGGGGACAGGGCGCGATGAAGCTTTCTTT. This encodes CASSLEGTGRDEAFF.

V usage is TRBV5-1 and J usage is TRBJ2-5; TRBD2 matches 8 bases. Judging by the DNA end, TRBJ2-7 fits better; the J call may be wrong. The germline CDR1 and CDR2 sequences are SGHRS and YFSETQ. CDR3 length: 14 residues. For the CDR3, the DNA is TGCGCCAGCAGCCTCGACGGGGGGGACTACGAGCAGTACTTC. This sequence encodes CASSLDGGDYEQYF.

A word on this clonotype: At one of its ends the junction is not consistent with the germline gene, which may arise from a read error. The chain recombines TRBV7-9 with TRBJ1-5; D remains ambiguous. The CDR3 extends over 15 amino acids. CDR1 and CDR2 from the germline V gene are SEHNR and FQNEAQ (reference sequence). The CDR3 nucleotides read TGCGCCAGCAGCTCCTTGGGGAGCGGGGATCAGCCCCAGCATTTT. As protein: CASSSLGSGDQPQHF.

The J gene is TRBJ2-3, the V gene TRBV7-2, with unresolved D. Matching the DNA end better, TRBJ1-5 makes the J call doubtful. The CDR3 contains 16 residues. The germline V gene has CDR1 SGHTA and CDR2 FQGNSA. The CDR3 region is CASSLTRLASTDTQHF. The DNA of the CDR3 is TGTGCCAGCAGCCTGACGAGACTAGCGAGCACAGATACACAGCATTTT.

Points on this clonotype: The germline gene is not matched at one end of the junction; a read error may be the cause. The rearrangement links TRBV20-1 to TRBJ1-2; a weak D match, TRBD1 (5 bases). This CDR3 is built from 11 residues. CDR1 and CDR2 (germline): DFQATT, SNEGSKA (reference sequence). The CDR3 is CSAALGDSNSF. CDR3 nucleotide sequence: TGCAGTGCTGCCTTAGGAGACAGTAACTCCTTC.

This clonotype showed up just a few times. The chain is built from TRBV7-2 and TRBJ2-7, with 7 bases that match TRBD2. Trimming cost V 1 base and J 3 bases; bases outside gene matches: 6. The CDR3 runs to 15 residues. The germline V gene has CDR1 SGHTA and CDR2 FQGNSA. The CDR3: CASSLEWGGYYEQYF. The CDR3 DNA sequence: TGTGCCAGCAGCTTAGAATGGGGGGGATACTACGAGCAGTACTTC.

V usage is TRBV15 and J usage is TRBJ2-7; 8 nucleotides align to TRBD1. With V trimmed by 0 bases and J by 4 bases, 8 bases remained unmatched. The CDR3 totals 16 residues. Germline V gene data show CDR1 as LNHNV and CDR2 as YYDKDF (reference sequence). In DNA, the CDR3 is TGTGCCACCAGCAGAGATGTCAGGGGGCTTGGTTACGAGCAGTACTTC. Its translation: CATSRDVRGLGYEQYF.

On this clonotype itself: A clone one base away is much larger, so this may be a read error. V gene TRBV28 combines with J gene TRBJ1-1, with D tentatively TRBD1 (6 bases). V was clipped by 6 bases and J by 9 bases, with 20 bases between them. Germline V gene sequence: CDR1 MDHEN, CDR2 SYDVKM. The length of the CDR3 is 14 residues. CDR3 DNA: TGTGCCAGCAGGAGTTACAGGGAAAGTACTAAAGCTTTCTTT. Translating gives CASRSYRESTKAFF.